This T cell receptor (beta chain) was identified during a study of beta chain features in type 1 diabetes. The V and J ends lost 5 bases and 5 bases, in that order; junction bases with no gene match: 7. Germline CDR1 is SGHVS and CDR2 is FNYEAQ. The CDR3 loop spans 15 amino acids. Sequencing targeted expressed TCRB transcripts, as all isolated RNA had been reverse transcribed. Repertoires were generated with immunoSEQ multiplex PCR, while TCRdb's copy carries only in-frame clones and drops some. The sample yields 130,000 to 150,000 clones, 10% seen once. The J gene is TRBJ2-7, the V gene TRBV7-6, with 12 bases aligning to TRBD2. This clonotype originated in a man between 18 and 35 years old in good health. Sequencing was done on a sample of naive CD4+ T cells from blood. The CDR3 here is CASSLGLAGSDEQYF. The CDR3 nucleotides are TGTGCCAGCAGCCTAGGACTAGCGGGGTCGGACGAGCAGTACTTC.